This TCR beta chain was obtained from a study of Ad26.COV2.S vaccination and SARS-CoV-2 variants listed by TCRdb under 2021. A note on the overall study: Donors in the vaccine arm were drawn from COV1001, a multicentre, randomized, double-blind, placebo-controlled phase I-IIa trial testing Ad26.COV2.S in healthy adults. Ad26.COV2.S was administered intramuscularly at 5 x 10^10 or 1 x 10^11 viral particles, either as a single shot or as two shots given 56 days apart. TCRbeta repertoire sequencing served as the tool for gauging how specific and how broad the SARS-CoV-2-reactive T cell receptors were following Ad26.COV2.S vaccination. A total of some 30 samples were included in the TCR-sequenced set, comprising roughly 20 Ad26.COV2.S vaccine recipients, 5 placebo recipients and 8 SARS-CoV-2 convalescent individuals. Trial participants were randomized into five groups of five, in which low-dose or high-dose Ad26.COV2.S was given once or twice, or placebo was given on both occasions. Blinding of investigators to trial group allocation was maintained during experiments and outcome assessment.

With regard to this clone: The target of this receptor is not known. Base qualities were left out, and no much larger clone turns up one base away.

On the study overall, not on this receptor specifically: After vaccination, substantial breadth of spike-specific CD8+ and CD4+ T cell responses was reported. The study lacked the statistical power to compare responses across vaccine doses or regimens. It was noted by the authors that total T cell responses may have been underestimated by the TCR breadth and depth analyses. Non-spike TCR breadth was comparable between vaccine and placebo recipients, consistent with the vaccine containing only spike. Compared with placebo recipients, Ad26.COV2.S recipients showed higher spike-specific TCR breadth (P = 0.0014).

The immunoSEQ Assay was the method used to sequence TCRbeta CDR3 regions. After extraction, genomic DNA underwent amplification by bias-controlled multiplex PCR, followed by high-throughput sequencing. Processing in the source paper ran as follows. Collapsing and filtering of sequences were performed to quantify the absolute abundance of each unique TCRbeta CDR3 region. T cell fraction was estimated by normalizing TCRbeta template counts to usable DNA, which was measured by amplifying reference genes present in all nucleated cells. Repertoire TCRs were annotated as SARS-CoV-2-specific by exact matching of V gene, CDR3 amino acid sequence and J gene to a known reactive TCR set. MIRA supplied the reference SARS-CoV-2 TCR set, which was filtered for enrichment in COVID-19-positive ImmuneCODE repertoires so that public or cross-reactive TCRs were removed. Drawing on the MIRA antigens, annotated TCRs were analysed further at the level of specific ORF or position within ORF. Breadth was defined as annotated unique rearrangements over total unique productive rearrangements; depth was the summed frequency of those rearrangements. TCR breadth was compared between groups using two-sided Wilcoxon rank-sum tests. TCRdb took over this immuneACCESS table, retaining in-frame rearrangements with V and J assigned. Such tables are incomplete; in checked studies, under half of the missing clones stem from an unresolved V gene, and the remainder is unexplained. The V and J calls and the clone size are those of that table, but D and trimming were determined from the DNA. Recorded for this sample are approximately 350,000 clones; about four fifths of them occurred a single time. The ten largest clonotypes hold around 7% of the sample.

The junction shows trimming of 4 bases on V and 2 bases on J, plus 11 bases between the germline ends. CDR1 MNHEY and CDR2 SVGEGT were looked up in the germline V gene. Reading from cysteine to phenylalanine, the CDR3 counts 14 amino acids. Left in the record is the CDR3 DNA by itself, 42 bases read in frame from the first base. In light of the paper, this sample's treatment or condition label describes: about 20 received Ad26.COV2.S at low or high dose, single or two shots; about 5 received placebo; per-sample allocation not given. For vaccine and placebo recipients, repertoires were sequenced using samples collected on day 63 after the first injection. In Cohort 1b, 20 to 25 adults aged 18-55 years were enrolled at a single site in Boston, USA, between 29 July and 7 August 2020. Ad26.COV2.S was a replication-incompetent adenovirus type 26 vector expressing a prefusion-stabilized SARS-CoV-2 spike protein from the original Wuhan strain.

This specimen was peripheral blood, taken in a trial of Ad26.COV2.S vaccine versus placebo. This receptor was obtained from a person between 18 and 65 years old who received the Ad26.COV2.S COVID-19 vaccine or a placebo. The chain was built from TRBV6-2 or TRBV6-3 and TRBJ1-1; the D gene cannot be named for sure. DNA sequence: TGTGCCAGCAGTTGGCACGGCAGAAACACTGAAGCTTTCTTT. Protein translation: CASSWHGRNTEAFF.